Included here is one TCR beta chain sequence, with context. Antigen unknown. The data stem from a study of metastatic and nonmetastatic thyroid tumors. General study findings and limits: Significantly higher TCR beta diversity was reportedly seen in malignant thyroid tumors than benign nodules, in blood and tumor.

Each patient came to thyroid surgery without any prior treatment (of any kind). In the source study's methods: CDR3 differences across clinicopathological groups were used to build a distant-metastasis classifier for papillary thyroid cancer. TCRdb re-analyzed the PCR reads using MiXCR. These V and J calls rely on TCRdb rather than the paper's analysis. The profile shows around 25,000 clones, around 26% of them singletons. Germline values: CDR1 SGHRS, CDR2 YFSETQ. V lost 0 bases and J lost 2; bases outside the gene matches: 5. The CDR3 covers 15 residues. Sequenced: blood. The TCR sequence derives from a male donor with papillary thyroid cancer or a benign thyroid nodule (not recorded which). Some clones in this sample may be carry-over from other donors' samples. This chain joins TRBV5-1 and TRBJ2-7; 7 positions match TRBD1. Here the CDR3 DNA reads TGCGCCAGCAGCTTGGTTCAGGGGGTTCCCTACGAGCAGTACTTC. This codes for CASSLVQGVPYEQYF.